The entry below describes one T cell receptor beta chain. Its antigen remains unidentified. Germline V gene data show CDR1 as SQVTM and CDR2 as ANQGSEA. This CDR3 comprises 15 residues. With 4 bases clipped from V and 5 bases from J, the junction kept 11 bases outside the gene matches. This entry comes from a study of cytomegalovirus exposure and HLA in healthy donors. Study-wide findings and caveats: The classifier reportedly diagnosed cytomegalovirus status with high specificity and sensitivity. Further analysis, carried out later, found HLA-associated TCR beta chains more clonally expanded than equally common other chains.

13 Jbeta primers and 60 Vbeta primers were used for the PCR. The method was immunoSEQ multiplex PCR; TCRdb's version includes in-frame clones alone and lacks a portion of them. The sample gives about 230,000 clones, approximately 84% of which show up once; approximately 0.5% is in the top ten. Healthy bone marrow donors made up the donors. The sample was PBMCs. The sequence derives from a woman aged 35 to 49 in good health and CMV-seronegative. The chain uses TRBV29-1 and TRBJ2-5, with 9 bases identical to TRBD1. The CDR3 DNA reads TGCAGCGTTGCTAACAGGGGGCGAGGAGTGGAGACCCAGTACTTC. Protein: CSVANRGRGVETQYF.